This T cell receptor beta chain was found in a study of blood T cell repertoires in COVID-19. CDR1 is MNHEY and CDR2 is SVGAGI in the germline V gene. The CDR3 loop spans 14 amino acids. V gave up 5 bases and J gave up 7 bases; unmatched junction bases: 7. Original data processing: Nucleated cell number was recorded as an estimate derived from reference gene primer amplification. The protocol was immunoSEQ multiplex PCR, while the TCRdb copy is restricted to in-frame clones and leaves out a portion. For V, J and clone size, that table is used; D and trimming come from the DNA. The table lists some 180,000 clones, approximately 79% of them singletons.

The chain carries TRBV6-5 and TRBJ1-2, with TRBD1 matching over 10 bases. The receptor was derived from a woman aged 60-75 years with acute COVID-19. Sequencing was carried out using PBMCs or T cells enriched from blood (not recorded which). CDR3 loop: CASSRGDRGSGYTF. CDR3 nucleotide sequence: TGTGCCAGCAGTCGGGGGGACAGGGGTAGTGGCTACACCTTC.